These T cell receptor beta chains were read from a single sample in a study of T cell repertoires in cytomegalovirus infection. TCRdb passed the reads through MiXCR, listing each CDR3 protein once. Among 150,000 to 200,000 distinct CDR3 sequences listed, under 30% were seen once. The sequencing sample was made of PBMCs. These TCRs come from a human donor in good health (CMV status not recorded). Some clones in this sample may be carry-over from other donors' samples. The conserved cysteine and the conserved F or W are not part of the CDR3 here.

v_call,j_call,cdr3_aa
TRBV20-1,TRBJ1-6,SARANNNSPLR
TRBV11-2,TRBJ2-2,ASSLAGGPGGELF
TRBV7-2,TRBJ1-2,ASSSGGNYGYT
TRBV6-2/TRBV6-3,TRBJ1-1,ASSYPLDRGRASAF
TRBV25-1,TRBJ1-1,ASSSTGPRSTEAF
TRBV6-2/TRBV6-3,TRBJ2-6,ASSSLAGGLSGANVLT
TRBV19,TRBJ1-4,ASSRVQENEKLF
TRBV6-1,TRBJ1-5,ASRGTGYNQPQH
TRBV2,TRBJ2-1,ASSEERAREQF
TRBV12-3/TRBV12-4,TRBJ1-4,ASLRISDEKLF
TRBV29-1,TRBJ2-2,SVEEGGTRELF
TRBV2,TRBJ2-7,ASSEGFHYEQY
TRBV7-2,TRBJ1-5,ASSLRQGGHQPQH
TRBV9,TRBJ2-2,ASGNPGEGLTNTGELF
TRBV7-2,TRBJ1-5,ASSLSNLGSPQH
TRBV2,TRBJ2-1,ASVPGQGTYNEQF
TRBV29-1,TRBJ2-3,SVARTASTDTQY
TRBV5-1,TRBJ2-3,ASSYGASPDTQY
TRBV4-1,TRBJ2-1,ASSRGGSSYNEQF
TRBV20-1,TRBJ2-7,SARVGTHRSYEQY
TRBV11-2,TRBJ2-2,ASSHLSRPGELF
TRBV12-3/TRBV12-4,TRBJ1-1,ASSPTGTGENTEAF
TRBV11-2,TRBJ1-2,ASSLEQGAGYT
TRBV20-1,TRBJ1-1,SARRSGEGNTEAF
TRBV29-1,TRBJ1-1,SVSGGGEAEAF
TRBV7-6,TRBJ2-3,ASTSRTADTQY